This passage covers 15 T cell receptor beta chains from one sample sequenced in a study of neurological immune-mediated disorders. From the 5' RACE reads, TCRdb called clonotypes with MiXCR, one entry per CDR3 protein. The sample has 55,000 to 70,000 distinct CDR3 sequences, more than 3% seen once. The specimen was PBMCs. Every receptor here comes from a woman aged 50 to 65 with multiple sclerosis.

Ten or more counts support this clonotype. The rearrangement joins TRBV5-1 to TRBJ2-3; 9 nucleotides align to TRBD2. The germline V gene encodes CDR1 SGHRS and CDR2 YFSETQ. The junction had 6 bases not matched to a gene; V was cut back by 7 bases and J by 0 bases. The CDR3 covers 15 residues. DNA for the CDR3: TGCGCCAGCCGAGGGACTAGCCTTAGCACAGATACGCAGTATTTT. Translating it yields CASRGTSLSTDTQYF.

This clonotype came up many times. The chain employs TRBV28 and TRBJ2-1, with TRBD2 identical over 8 bases. Per the germline V gene, CDR1 is MDHEN and CDR2 is SYDVKM. Unmatched junction bases numbered 18, after V lost 6 bases and J lost 8 bases. The CDR3 totals 17 residues. Here the CDR3 DNA reads TGTGCCAGCAGCTTAGCGGGGCGCCAACCTCGCGGCGATGAGCAGTTCTTC. Its protein is CASSLAGRQPRGDEQFF.

The sample holds many counts of this clonotype. The J gene is TRBJ2-5, the V gene TRBV14, with TRBD1 matching over 7 bases. Per germline, CDR1 SGHDN and CDR2 FVKESK. This CDR3 region has 14 residues. V lost 5 bases, J lost 7 bases, and 10 bases stayed unmatched. The CDR3 sequence: CASSYRTGSGTQYF. CDR3 DNA sequence: TGTGCCAGCAGCTATCGGACAGGAAGCGGGACCCAGTACTTC.

Of note for this clonotype: Here the CDR3 omits its conserved ending phenylalanine or tryptophan, so a read error is the likely source. This CDR3 reads CASSQDRDSEGRQYN. CDR3 DNA: TGTGCCAGCAGCCAGGACCGGGACTCCGAAGGAAGACAGTACAAC. The chain is built from TRBV4-2 and TRBJ2-5, with a tentative D call TRBD2 (6 bases). The CDR3 contains 15 residues. CDR1 is LGHNA and CDR2 is YNFKEQ in the germline V gene. V was cut by 3 bases and J by 11 bases, with 22 bases left in between.

This clonotype was counted many times. The genes are TRBV11-1 and TRBJ2-1; TRBD2 matches 11 bases. J gave up 9 bases and V 5 bases, and 12 bases lay outside the gene matches. The germline CDR1 and CDR2 sequences are SGHAT and FQDESV (reference sequence). The CDR3 runs to 16 residues. CDR3 in DNA: TGTGCCAGCAGCAAGCGGACTAGCGGGCCCCTTGTTGAGCAGTTCTTC. The encoded protein is CASSKRTSGPLVEQFF.

This clonotype has at least ten counts. The chain joins TRBV4-3 to TRBJ1-4, with TRBD1 matching 11 bases. Trimming removed 0 bases from V and 0 bases from J; junction bases left unmatched: 12. The CDR3 sequence is 21 residues long. Germline CDR1 reads LGHNA; CDR2 reads YSLEER. The CDR3 sequence is CASSQELRTGGYTSTNEKLFF. The DNA of the CDR3 is TGCGCCAGCAGCCAAGAATTGAGGACAGGGGGCTACACTTCAACTAATGAAAAACTGTTTTTT.

This clonotype was seen at least ten times. The chain couples TRBV4-2 to TRBJ2-2, with 13 bases matching TRBD2. The germline V gene encodes CDR1 LGHNA and CDR2 YNFKEQ. V lost 6 bases, J lost 1 base, and 8 bases stayed unmatched. The CDR3 sequence is 18 residues long. The CDR3: CASSSRLAGGLNTGELFF. CDR3 in DNA: TGTGCCAGCAGTTCTCGACTAGCGGGGGGCTTGAACACCGGGGAGCTGTTTTTT.

For this clonotype: A much larger clone differs by one base, so this may be a read error. The genes are TRBV29-1 and TRBJ2-3; TRBD2 aligns across 10 bases. The CDR3 has 16 amino acids. The V gene's germline CDR1 is SQVTM and CDR2 ANQGSEA. The V gene end was trimmed by 2 bases and the J gene end by 2 bases; junction bases not matched to a gene: 7. CDR3 DNA: TGCAGCGTTGAAAAACTAGCGGGAACAGTCACAGATACGCAGTATTTT. It codes for CSVEKLAGTVTDTQYF.

This clonotype was observed many times. V is TRBV4-2 and J is TRBJ1-6; D is perhaps TRBD1 (5 bases). V gave up 0 bases and J gave up 0 bases, with 9 bases separating them. The CDR3 length is 17 residues. Germline loops: CDR1 LGHNA, CDR2 YNFKEQ. In nucleotides, the CDR3 is TGTGCCAGCAGCCAAGAGGGGGTGAGCTCCTATAATTCACCCCTCCACTTT. This codes for CASSQEGVSSYNSPLHF.

This clonotype was seen at least ten times. This chain uses TRBV7-9 with TRBJ2-3, with 8 bases identical to TRBD2. The CDR3 extends over 14 amino acids. Trimming cost V 3 bases and J 5 bases; bases outside gene matches: 4. The germline V gene has CDR1 SEHNR and CDR2 FQNEAQ (reference sequence). The CDR3 nucleotides read TGTGCCAGCAGCTTTAGCGGGGACGTAGATACGCAGTATTTT. This sequence encodes CASSFSGDVDTQYF.

This clonotype has ten or more counts. The chain has TRBV29-1 and TRBJ2-7; D call uncertain. The CDR3 runs to 12 residues. Trimming removed 6 bases from V and 7 bases from J, with 16 bases in between. Germline V gene lookup returns CDR1 SQVTM and CDR2 ANQGSEA. CDR3 protein: CSVGTSLGEQYF. Here the CDR3 DNA reads TGCAGCGTCGGTACATCGTTGGGAGAGCAGTACTTC.

In this sample, this clonotype turned up many times. The chain recombines TRBV4-2 with TRBJ2-7, with 11 bases identical to TRBD1. The germline CDR1 and CDR2 sequences are LGHNA and YNFKEQ. The V and J ends lost 5 bases and 0 bases, in that order; junction bases with no gene match: 15. CDR3 length: 19 amino acids. The CDR3, as DNA: TGTGCCAGCAGCTCGGACAGGGGGCAATGGCCCCAACCCTCCTACGAGCAGTACTTC. Protein sequence: CASSSDRGQWPQPSYEQYF.

This clonotype was recorded at least ten times. The gene calls are TRBV20-1 and TRBJ1-5, with D possibly being TRBD1 (6 bases). This CDR3 region has 14 residues. The germline V and J ends were trimmed by 7 bases and 0 bases, with 13 bases remaining between them. The germline V gene has CDR1 DFQATT and CDR2 SNEGSKA (reference sequence). The CDR3 DNA reads as TGCAGTGTAACGGAAGGGGGTAGCAATCAGCCCCAGCATTTT. This sequence encodes CSVTEGGSNQPQHF.

This clonotype has a count of ten or more. J is TRBJ1-5 and V is TRBV20-1; TRBD1 is a possible D gene (5 bases). The CDR3 runs to 14 residues. Deletions cut 4 bases from V and 4 bases from J, with 14 bases between. Germline V lookup: CDR1 DFQATT, CDR2 SNEGSKA (reference sequence). The CDR3 spells CSATDGTQNQPQHF. In DNA, the CDR3 is TGCAGTGCTACCGACGGGACGCAGAATCAGCCCCAGCATTTT.

This clonotype was seen at least ten times. Here the CDR3 DNA reads TGCAGTGCTAGCGAACAGGGAACTAATGAAAAACTGTTTTTT. Amino acids: CSASEQGTNEKLFF. V usage is TRBV20-1 and J usage is TRBJ1-4; maybe TRBD1 (6 bases). The V end lost 3 bases, the J end lost 1 base, and 9 bases lay between the germline ends. The CDR3 spans 14 residues. Germline CDR1 is DFQATT and CDR2 is SNEGSKA (reference sequence).